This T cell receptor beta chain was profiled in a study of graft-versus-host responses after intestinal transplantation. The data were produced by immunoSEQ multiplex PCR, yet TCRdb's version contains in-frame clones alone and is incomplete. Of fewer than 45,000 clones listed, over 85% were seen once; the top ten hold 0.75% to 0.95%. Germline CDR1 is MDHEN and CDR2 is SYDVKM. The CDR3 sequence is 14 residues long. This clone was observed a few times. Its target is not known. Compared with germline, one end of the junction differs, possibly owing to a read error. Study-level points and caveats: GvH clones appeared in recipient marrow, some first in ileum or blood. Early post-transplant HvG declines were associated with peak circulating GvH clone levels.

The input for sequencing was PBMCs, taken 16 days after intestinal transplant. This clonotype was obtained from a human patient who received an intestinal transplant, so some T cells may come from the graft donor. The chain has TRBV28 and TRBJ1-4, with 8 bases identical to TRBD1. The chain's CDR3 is CATSGQGANEKLFF. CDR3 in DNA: TGTGCCACCTCCGGGCAGGGGGCTAACGAAAAACTGTTTTTT.